This TCR beta chain was recorded in a study of CD8+CD57+ T cells in acquired aplastic anemia. Regarding the study as a whole: Statistical testing detected no significant gap in CD8+ Simpson's diversity between patients and controls.

Worth noting for this clonotype: Its antigen is currently unknown.

Flow cytometry had shown expanded CD8+CD57+ cells in the patients chosen for sequencing. With 3 bases clipped from V and 0 bases from J, the junction kept 6 bases outside the gene matches. CDR1 DFQATT and CDR2 SNEGSKA come from the germline V gene (reference sequence). The CDR3 totals 15 residues. The study profiled TCR beta VDJ and CDR3 using genomic DNA as template. One entry per CDR3 protein results from TCRdb running MiXCR on the reads. Seen here are about 250,000 distinct CDR3 sequences, around 45% observed once, and the top ten hold less than 9%. Sample: sorted CD4+, CD8+, or CD8+CD57+ T cells (not recorded which) from PBMCs. The sequence came from a human donor with aplastic anemia. This chain uses TRBV20-1 with TRBJ2-7; 9 positions agree with TRBD2. The CDR3 protein is CSARVSGRTSYEQYF. CDR3 DNA: TGCAGTGCTAGGGTTAGCGGGAGAACCTCCTACGAGCAGTACTTC.